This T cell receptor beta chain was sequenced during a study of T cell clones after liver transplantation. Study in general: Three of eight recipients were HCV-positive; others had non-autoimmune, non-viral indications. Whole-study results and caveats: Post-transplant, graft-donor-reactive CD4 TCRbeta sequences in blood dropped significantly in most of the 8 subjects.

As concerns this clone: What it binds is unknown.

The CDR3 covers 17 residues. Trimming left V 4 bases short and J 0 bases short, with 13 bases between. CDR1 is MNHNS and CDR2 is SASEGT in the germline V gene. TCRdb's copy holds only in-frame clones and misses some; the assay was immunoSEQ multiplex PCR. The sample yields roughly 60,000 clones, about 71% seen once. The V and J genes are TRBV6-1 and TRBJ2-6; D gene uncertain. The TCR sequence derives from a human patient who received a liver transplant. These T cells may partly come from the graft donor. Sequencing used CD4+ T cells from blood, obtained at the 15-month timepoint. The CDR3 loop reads CASSASPILSGANVLTF. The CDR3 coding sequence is TGTGCCAGCAGTGCGTCCCCCATACTCTCTGGGGCCAACGTCCTGACTTTC.